The rows below give T cell receptor beta chains drawn from one sample of a study of human T cells and chemical hapten exposure. TCRdb re-called the RACE reads through MiXCR, storing one row per CDR3 protein. The table lists about 380,000 distinct CDR3 sequences, about 6% of them singletons, with 4.5% to 6% in the top ten. The sequences come from whole blood, collected in connection with sensitization to the hapten diphenylcyclopropenone (DPC). These receptors all stem from a woman aged 18-30 years with alopecia areata. Some clones in this sample may be carry-over from other donors' samples. The CDR3 runs from the conserved cysteine through the conserved F or W. The order of the fields is CDR3 DNA, CDR3 protein, V gene, J gene, D gene, clone size. A D gene is named only where the DNA matches it firmly. Clone size is stated in some rows and not others, as once, few, many or a class when expanded.

TGTGCCAGCAGTTACTCGATTGAATCGGCACTCCCCAATGAGCAGTTCTTC	CASSYSIESALPNEQFF	TRBV6-5	TRBJ2-1	NA	NA
TGTGCCAGCAGCCCCACAGGGGACCTAGTCTACGAGCAGTACTTC	CASSPTGDLVYEQYF	TRBV27	TRBJ2-7	TRBD1	NA
TGTGCCAGCAGCTTAGGACGACTGGGGCAGACCTATGGCTACACCTTC	CASSLGRLGQTYGYTF	TRBV7-2	TRBJ1-2	NA	many
TGTGCCAGCAGCTGGACAGGGGGACACAATGAGCAGTTCTTC	CASSWTGGHNEQFF	TRBV7-2	TRBJ2-1	TRBD1	few
TGCAGTGCTCAGGGGCCGGATACGCAGTATTTT	CSAQGPDTQYF	TRBV20-1	TRBJ2-3	NA	few
TGCGCCAGCAGACCCGGACTAGCGGCCGCCACAGATACGCAGTATTTT	CASRPGLAAATDTQYF	TRBV5-1	TRBJ2-3	TRBD2	NA
TGTGCCAGCAGCCACTCCGGGACCGCCACGGATACGCAGTATTTT	CASSHSGTATDTQYF	TRBV3-1	TRBJ2-3	NA	few
TGTGCCAGCAGCGCAGGGGACAGGGCGGGCCCTCAGCCCCAGCATTTT	CASSAGDRAGPQPQHF	TRBV7-9	TRBJ1-5	TRBD1	NA
TGTGCCACCGGACAGGGGGTTGGTGGAGATGAGCAGTTCTTC	CATGQGVGGDEQFF	TRBV6-2/TRBV6-3	TRBJ2-1	TRBD1	many
TGTGCCAGCAGCTTGGTAGCGGGGCCCATCGGGGAGCTGTTTTTT	CASSLVAGPIGELFF	TRBV7-3	TRBJ2-2	TRBD2	NA
TGCGCCAGCAGCCCGGACAGGACCACAGATACGCAGTATTTT	CASSPDRTTDTQYF	TRBV4-3	TRBJ2-3	TRBD1	NA
TGTGCCAGCAGTGAACGCCGGGACAGGGGGCAAACCCTCCACTTT	CASSERRDRGQTLHF	TRBV25-1	TRBJ1-6	TRBD1	NA
TGTGCCAGCAGCGGGTGGATGGGTCAAGAAGAGACCCAGTACTTC	CASSGWMGQEETQYF	TRBV9	TRBJ2-5	NA	many
TGTGCCAGCAGCCAGGACAGCGGGGAGCTGTTTTTT	CASSQDSGELFF	TRBV7-3	TRBJ2-2	NA	many
TGTGCCAGCAGTTTAGAGGGGGCCTATAATTCACCCCTCCACTTT	CASSLEGAYNSPLHF	TRBV27	TRBJ1-6	NA	many
TGTGCCAGCAGTGAAGCGGGACAGGGGAGGGCACCCCTCCACTTT	CASSEAGQGRAPLHF	TRBV6-1	TRBJ1-6	TRBD1	few
TGTGCCAGCAGCTTAGGGGCCGGGGAGCTGTTTTTT	CASSLGAGELFF	TRBV7-3	TRBJ2-2	NA	many
TGTGCCATCAGCGAAAATGGGCCTGAAGCTTTCTTT	CAISENGPEAFF	TRBV10-3	TRBJ1-1	NA	many
TGTGCCAGTAACCAAGGCTACACCTTC	CASNQGYTF	TRBV7-2	TRBJ1-2	NA	many
TGCGCCAGCAGCTGGAAGGGGGCGGATAATTCACCCCTCCACTTT	CASSWKGADNSPLHF	TRBV4-3	TRBJ1-6	TRBD1	many
TGCGCCAGCAGCCAAGATTGGGGCAGGGGGAGGGCCAAAAACATTCAGTACTTC	CASSQDWGRGRAKNIQYF	TRBV4-1	TRBJ2-4	NA	many
TGTGCCAGCAGCCGTCCTGGACAGGGGATGAACACTGAAGCTTTCTTT	CASSRPGQGMNTEAFF	TRBV6-5	TRBJ1-1	TRBD1	few
TGTGCCAGCAGTCCTTCGGGGAATGAAGCTTTCTTT	CASSPSGNEAFF	TRBV6-5	TRBJ1-1	NA	many